The entry that follows covers one T cell receptor beta chain sequence. No antigen is known for it. Per-base qualities were not stored, and no clone one base away is much larger. These data originate in a study of tumor-infiltrating lymphocytes in localized non-small cell lung cancer (TCRdb year 2021). Turning to the overall study: Patients whose samples were collected after neoadjuvant chemotherapy, as well as both smokers and never-smokers and several histologies, were included in the cohort. Each patient contributed resected tumor tissue and uninvolved lung tissue from the same patient, described as non-adjacent to the tumor. Alongside flow cytometry, multiplex immunofluorescence, RNA-seq, exome sequencing and proteomics, TCR sequencing was applied to the same patients as one of several integrated assays. In total, the ICON cohort consisted of fewer than 180 surgical patients with localized non-small cell lung cancer who had their tumors resected. A total of about 55 patients were part of the paired comparison of immunoSEQ T-cell fraction between tumor and uninvolved lung.

Enrollment in ICON was initiated in the first half of 2016, and the last patient was enrolled in 2018. From a subcohort of 70 to 85 patients, fresh tumor and matched uninvolved tissue were collected for in-depth immune analyses, including TCR sequencing. DNA for TCR sequencing was isolated from bulk tissue, and no cell sorting was done. Summary of the overall study and its limitations: TCR-derived T-cell fraction did not differ between the flow cytometry-defined immunotypes IM1 (good prognosis) and IM2 (poor prognosis). Because assay coverage varied across patients depending on available tissue quantity, TCR sequencing was performed for only a subset of the cohort. In line with immunofluorescence CD3 counts, TCRbeta sequencing supported higher T cell infiltration in tumors compared with uninvolved lung tissue. Because different pieces of the same tissue were used for different assays, technical variation could not be separated from intratumor heterogeneity. Recurrence-free survival showed no association with tumor T-cell fraction measured by TCR sequencing (p = 0.61).

TCR sequencing with the immunoSEQ assay provided the T-cell fraction in tumor and uninvolved lung tissue. The source study handled its data this way. To analyze survival, patients were divided into a high T-cell fraction group (upper tertile) and a low T-cell fraction group (lower two tertiles), and the two groups were compared using a log-rank test. A signed-rank test was used to test differences in T-cell fraction between paired tumor and uninvolved lung samples. TCRdb stores this immuneACCESS table with in-frame sequences only. Part of the clones is absent; in the studies checked, under half of the shortfall reflects unresolved V genes, and no reason is known for the rest. That table gives V, J and clone size, and the DNA gave D and trimming. The sample table lists tens of thousands of clones, around 73% of them with a count of one. The top ten constitute about 5.7% of the sample. CDR1 and CDR2 were assigned from the germline V gene as MNHEY and SVGAGI. V sheds 6 bases and J sheds 5 bases, leaving 19 bases between their ends. The CDR3 covers 15 residues, taking in both the cysteine and the phenylalanine. Only the CDR3 DNA stays, 45 bases, in frame from base 1.

The TCR originated in a human donor with non-small cell lung cancer. The chain employs TRBV6-5 and TRBJ1-1; matching of 5 bases hints at TRBD1 as the D gene. Sequenced: lung tumor tissue. At the DNA level, the sequence is TGTGCCAGCAGCCCCAGCGGGACCCGAGGGACTGAAGCTTTCTTT. This is translated as CASSPSGTRGTEAFF.